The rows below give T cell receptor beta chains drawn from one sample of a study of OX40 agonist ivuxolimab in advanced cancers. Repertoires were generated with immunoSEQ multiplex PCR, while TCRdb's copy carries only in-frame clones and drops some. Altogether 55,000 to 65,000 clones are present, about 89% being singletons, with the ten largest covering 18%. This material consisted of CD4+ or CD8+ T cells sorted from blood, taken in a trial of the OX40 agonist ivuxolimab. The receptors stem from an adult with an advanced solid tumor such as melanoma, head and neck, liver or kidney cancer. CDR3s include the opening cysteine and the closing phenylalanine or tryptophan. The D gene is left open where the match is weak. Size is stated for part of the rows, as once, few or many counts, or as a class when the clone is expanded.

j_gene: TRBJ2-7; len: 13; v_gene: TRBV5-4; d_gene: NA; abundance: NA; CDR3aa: CASSSGGFYEQYF; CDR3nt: TGTGCCAGCAGTTCCGGAGGGTTCTACGAGCAGTACTTC
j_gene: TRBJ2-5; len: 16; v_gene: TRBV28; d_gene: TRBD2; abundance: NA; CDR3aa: CASSLGLAGGKETQYF; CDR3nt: TGTGCCAGCAGTTTGGGACTAGCGGGGGGCAAAGAGACCCAGTACTTC
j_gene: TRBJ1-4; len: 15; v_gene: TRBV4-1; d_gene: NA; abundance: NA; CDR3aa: CASSQVLATNEKLFF; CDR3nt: TGCGCCAGCAGCCAAGTGCTGGCAACTAATGAAAAACTGTTTTTT
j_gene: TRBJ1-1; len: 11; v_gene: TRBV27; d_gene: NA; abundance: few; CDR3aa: CASSFGDEAFF; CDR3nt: TGTGCCAGCAGTTTTGGGGATGAAGCTTTCTTT
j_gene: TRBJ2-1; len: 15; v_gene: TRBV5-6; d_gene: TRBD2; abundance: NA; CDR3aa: CASSPGTSGYNEQFF; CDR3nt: TGTGCCAGCAGCCCCGGGACTAGCGGCTACAATGAGCAGTTCTTC
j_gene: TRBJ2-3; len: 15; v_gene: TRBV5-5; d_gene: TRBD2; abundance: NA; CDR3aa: CASSSLAGLTDTQYF; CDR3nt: TGTGCCAGCAGCTCACTAGCGGGTCTTACAGATACGCAGTATTTT
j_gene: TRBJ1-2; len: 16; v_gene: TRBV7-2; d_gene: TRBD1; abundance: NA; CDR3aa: CASSPLGTGENYGYTF; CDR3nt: TGTGCCAGCAGTCCTCTGGGTACAGGGGAGAACTATGGCTACACCTTC
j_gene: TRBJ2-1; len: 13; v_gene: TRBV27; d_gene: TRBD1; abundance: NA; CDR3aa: CASKGQDVGEQFF; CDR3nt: TGTGCCAGCAAGGGACAGGACGTTGGTGAGCAGTTCTTC
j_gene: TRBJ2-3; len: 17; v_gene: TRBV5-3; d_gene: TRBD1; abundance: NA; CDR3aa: CARSLDGTGFFCDTQYF; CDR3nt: TGTGCCAGAAGCTTGGATGGGACAGGGTTTTTCTGTGATACGCAGTATTTT
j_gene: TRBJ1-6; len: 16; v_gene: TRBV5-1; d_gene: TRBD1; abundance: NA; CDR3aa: CASSDRDSVKNSPLHF; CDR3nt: TGCGCCAGCAGCGACCGGGACAGCGTTAAAAATTCACCCCTCCACTTT
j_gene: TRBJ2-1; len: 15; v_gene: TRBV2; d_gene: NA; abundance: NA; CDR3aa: CASVLAVPSYNEQFF; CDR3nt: TGTGCCAGCGTTCTGGCAGTCCCCTCCTACAATGAGCAGTTCTTC
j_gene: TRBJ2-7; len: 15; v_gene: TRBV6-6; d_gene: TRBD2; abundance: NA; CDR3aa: CASSFTGTSGYEQYF; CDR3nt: TGTGCCAGCAGCTTTACCGGGACTAGCGGCTACGAGCAGTACTTC
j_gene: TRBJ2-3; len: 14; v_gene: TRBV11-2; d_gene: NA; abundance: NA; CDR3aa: CASSPTSSTDTQYF; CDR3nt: TGTGCCAGCAGCCCAACCTCTAGCACAGATACGCAGTATTTT
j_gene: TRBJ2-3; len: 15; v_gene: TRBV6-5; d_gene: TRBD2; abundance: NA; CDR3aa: CASRVTSGGTDTQYF; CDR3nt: TGTGCCAGCAGGGTTACTAGCGGGGGCACAGATACGCAGTATTTT
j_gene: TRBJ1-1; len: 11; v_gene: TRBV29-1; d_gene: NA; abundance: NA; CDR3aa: CSVFKGAEAFF; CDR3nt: TGCAGCGTCTTCAAGGGGGCTGAAGCTTTCTTT
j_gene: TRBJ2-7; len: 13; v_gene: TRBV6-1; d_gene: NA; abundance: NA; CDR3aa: CASTGQYLDEQYF; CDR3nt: TGTGCCAGCACAGGTCAGTACTTGGACGAGCAGTACTTC
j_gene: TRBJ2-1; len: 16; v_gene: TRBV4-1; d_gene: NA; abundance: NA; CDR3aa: CASSQALAGRYNEQFF; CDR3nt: TGCGCCAGCAGCCAAGCTCTAGCCGGCCGCTACAATGAGCAGTTCTTC
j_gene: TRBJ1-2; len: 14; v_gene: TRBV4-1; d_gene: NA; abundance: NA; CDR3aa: CASSQDRVSGVYTF; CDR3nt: TGCGCCAGCAGCCAAGACAGGGTCTCAGGCGTCTACACCTTC
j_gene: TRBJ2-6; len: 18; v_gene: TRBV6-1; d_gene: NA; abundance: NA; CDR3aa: CASSEVRGYVSGANVLTF; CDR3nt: TGTGCCAGCAGTGAAGTTCGGGGGTACGTCTCTGGGGCCAACGTCCTGACTTTC
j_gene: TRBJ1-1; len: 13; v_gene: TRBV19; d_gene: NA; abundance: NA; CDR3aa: CASSIGTNTEAFF; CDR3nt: TGTGCCAGTAGTATAGGGACGAACACTGAAGCTTTCTTT
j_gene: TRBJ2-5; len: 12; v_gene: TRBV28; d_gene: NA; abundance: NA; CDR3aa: CASSPHGETQYF; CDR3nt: TGTGCCAGCAGTCCTCACGGAGAGACCCAGTACTTC
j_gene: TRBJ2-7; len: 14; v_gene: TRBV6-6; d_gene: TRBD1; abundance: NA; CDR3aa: CASSYGQGPYEQYF; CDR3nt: TGTGCCAGCAGTTACGGACAGGGCCCCTACGAGCAGTACTTC
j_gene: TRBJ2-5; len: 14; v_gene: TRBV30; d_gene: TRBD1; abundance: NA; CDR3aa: CAWSPDRGQETQYF; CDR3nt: TGTGCCTGGAGCCCGGACAGGGGGCAGGAGACCCAGTACTTC
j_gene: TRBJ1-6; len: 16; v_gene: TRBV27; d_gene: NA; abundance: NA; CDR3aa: CASRGPSNSYNSPLHF; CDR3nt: TGTGCCAGCAGGGGACCGTCAAACTCCTATAATTCACCCCTCCACTTT
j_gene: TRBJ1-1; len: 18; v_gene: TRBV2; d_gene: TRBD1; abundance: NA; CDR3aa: CASSPETGYNPGYTEAFF; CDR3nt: TGTGCCAGCAGCCCTGAGACAGGGTATAACCCAGGTTACACTGAAGCTTTCTTT
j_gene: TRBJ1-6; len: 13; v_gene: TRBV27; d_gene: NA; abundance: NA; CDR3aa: CASSLNRGSPLHF; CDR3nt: TGTGCCAGCAGTTTAAATCGGGGCTCACCCCTCCACTTT
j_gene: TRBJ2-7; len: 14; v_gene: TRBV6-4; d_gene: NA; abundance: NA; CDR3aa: CASSYEQSSYEQYF; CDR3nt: TGTGCCAGCAGTTACGAACAGAGCTCCTACGAGCAGTACTTC
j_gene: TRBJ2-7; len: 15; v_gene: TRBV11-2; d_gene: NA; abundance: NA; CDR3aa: CASSLAGTRYYEQYF; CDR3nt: TGTGCCAGCAGCTTAGCGGGGACAAGATACTACGAGCAGTACTTC
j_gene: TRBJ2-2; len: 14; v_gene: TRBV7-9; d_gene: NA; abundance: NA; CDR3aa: CASSLAPRVGELFF; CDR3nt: TGTGCCAGCAGCTTAGCGCCCAGGGTCGGGGAGCTGTTTTTT
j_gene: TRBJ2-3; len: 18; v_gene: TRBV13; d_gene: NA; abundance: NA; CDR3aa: CASSLGFWGASNTDTQYF; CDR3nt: TGTGCCAGCAGCTTAGGGTTTTGGGGGGCCTCTAACACAGATACGCAGTATTTT
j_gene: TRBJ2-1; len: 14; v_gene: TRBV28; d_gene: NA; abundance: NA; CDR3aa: CASSFRGSYNEQFF; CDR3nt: TGTGCCAGCAGTTTCCGGGGATCCTACAATGAGCAGTTCTTC
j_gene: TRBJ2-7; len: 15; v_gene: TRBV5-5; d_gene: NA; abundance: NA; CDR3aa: CASSLLLALSYEQYF; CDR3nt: TGTGCCAGCAGCCTTTTGCTAGCGCTCTCCTACGAGCAGTACTTC
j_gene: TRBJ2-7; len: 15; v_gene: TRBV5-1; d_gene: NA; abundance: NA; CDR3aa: CASSLTRHNFYEQYF; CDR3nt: TGCGCCAGCAGCTTGACGAGACATAACTTCTACGAGCAGTACTTC
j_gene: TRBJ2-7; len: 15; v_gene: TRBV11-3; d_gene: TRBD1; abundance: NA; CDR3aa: CASSLGTGGSYEQYF; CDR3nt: TGTGCCAGCAGCTTAGGGACAGGGGGATCCTACGAGCAGTACTTC
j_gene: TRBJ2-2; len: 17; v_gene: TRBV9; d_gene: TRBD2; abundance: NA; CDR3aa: CASSVDQRGRNTGELFF; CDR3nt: TGTGCCAGCAGCGTAGATCAGCGGGGGAGGAACACCGGGGAGCTGTTTTTT
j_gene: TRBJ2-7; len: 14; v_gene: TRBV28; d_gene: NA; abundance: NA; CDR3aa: CASSFSTNTYEQYF; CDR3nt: TGTGCCAGCAGTTTTTCAACCAACACCTACGAGCAGTACTTC
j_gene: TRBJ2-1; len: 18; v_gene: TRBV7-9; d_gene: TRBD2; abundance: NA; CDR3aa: CASSSMTSGGASLNEQFF; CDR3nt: TGTGCCAGCAGCTCTATGACTAGCGGGGGGGCTAGTTTGAATGAGCAGTTCTTC
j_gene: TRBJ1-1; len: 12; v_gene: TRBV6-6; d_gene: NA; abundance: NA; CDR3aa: CASSPTGTEAFF; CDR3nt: TGTGCCAGCAGTCCGACGGGGACTGAAGCTTTCTTT
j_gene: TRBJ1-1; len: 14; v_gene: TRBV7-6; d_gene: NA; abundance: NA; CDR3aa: CASSPRTTNTEAFF; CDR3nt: TGTGCCAGCAGCCCCCGGACAACGAACACTGAAGCTTTCTTT
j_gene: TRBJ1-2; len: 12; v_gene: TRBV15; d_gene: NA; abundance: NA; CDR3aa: CAIGGDFYGYTF; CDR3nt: TGTGCCATTGGGGGGGATTTCTATGGCTACACCTTC